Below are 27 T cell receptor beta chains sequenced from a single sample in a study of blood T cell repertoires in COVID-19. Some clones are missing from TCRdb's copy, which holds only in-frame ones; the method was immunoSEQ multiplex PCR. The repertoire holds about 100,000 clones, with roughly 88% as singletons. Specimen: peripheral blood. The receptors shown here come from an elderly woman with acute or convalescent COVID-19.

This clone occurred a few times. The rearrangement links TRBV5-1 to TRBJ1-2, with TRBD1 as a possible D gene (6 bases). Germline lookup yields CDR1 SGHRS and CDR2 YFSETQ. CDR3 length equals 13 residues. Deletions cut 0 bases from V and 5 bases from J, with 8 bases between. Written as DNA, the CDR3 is TGCGCCAGCAGCTTGGGGACAGCATATGGCTACACCTTC. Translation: CASSLGTAYGYTF.

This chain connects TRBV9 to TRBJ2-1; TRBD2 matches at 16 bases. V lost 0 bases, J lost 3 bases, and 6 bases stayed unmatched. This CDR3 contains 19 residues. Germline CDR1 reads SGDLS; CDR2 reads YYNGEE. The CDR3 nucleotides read TGTGCCAGCAGCGTAGAAGGGGGACTAGCGGGAGGGTTCTACAATGAGCAGTTCTTC. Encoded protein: CASSVEGGLAGGFYNEQFF.

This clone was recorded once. In DNA, the CDR3 is TGTGCCAGCAGTAAACAGGGGCTTCCTGGGGCCAACGTCCTGACTTTC. Its protein product is CASSKQGLPGANVLTF. This chain joins TRBV28 and TRBJ2-6; 7 bases match TRBD1. The germline V gene encodes CDR1 MDHEN and CDR2 SYDVKM. V shed 5 bases, J shed 2 bases, and the junction held 6 bases outside the gene matches. The CDR3 length is 16 residues.

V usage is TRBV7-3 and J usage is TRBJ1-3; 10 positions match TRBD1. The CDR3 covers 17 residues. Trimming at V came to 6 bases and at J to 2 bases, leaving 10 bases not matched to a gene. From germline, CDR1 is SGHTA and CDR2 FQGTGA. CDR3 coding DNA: TGTGCCAGCAGTCCAGCCGACAGGGGGCGAGCTGGAAACACCATATATTTT. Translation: CASSPADRGRAGNTIYF.

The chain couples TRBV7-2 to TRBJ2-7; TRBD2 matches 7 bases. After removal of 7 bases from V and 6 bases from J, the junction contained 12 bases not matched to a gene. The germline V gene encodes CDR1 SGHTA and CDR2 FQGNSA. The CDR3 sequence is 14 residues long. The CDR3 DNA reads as TGTGCCAGCACCTTGGGGCCGGGAGGCTCCGAGCAGTACTTC. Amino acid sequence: CASTLGPGGSEQYF.

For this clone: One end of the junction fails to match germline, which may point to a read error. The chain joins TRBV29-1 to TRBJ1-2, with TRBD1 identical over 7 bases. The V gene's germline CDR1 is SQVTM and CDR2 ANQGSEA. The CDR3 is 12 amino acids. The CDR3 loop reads CSGESTGSGYTF. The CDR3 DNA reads TGCAGCGGTGAATCGACAGGGAGCGGCTACACCTTC.

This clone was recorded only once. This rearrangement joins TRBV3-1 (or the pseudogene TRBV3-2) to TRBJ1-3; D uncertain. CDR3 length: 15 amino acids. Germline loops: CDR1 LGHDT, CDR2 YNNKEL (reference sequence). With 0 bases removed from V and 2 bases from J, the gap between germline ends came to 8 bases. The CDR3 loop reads CASSQDRGTGNTIYF. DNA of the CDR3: TGTGCCAGCAGCCAAGATCGGGGAACTGGAAACACCATATATTTT.

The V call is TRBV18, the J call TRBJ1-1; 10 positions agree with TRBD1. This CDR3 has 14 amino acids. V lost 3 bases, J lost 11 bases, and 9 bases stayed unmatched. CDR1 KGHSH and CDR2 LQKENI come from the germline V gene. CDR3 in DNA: TGTGCCAGCTCACCGGGACTTGGGACAGGGGAGGCTTTCTTT. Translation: CASSPGLGTGEAFF.

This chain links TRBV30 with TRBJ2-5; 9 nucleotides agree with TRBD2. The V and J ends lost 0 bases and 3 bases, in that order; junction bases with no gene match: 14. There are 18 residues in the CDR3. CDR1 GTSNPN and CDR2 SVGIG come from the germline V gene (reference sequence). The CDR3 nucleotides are TGTGCCTGGAGTGTAAAGATAACGTGGGGACTAGCTAAAGAGACCCAGTACTTC. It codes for CAWSVKITWGLAKETQYF.

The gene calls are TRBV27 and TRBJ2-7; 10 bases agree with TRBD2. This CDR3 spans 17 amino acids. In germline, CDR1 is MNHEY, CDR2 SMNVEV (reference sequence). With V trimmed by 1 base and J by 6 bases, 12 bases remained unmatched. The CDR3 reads CASSLFWSASGSPEQYF. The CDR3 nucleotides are TGTGCCAGCAGTTTATTTTGGTCGGCTAGCGGGAGTCCCGAGCAGTACTTC.

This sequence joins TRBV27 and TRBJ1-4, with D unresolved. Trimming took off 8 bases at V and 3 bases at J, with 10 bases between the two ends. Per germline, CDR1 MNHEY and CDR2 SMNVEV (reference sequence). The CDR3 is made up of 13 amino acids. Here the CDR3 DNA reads TGTGCCAGCGGCTGGCAGTCTAATGAAAAACTGTTTTTT. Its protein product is CASGWQSNEKLFF.

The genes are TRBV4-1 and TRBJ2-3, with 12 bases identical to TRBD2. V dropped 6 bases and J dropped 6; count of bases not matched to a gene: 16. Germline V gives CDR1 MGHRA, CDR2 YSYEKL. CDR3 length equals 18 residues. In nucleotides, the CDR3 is TGCGCCAGCAGTCGTACCACATCTAGCGGGGGGGCGGACGATACGCAGTATTTT. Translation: CASSRTTSSGGADDTQYF.

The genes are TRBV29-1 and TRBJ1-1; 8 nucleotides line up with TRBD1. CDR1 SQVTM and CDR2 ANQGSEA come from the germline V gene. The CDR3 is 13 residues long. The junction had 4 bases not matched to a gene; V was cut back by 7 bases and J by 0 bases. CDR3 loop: CSALTGVNTEAFF. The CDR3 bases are TGCAGCGCCTTGACAGGGGTGAACACTGAAGCTTTCTTT.

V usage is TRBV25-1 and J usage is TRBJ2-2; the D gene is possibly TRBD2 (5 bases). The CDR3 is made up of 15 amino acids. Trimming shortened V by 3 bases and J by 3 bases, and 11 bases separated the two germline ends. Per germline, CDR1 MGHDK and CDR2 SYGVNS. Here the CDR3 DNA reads TGTGCCAGCAGTGATGAAAGGAGGCACACCGGGGAGCTGTTTTTT. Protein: CASSDERRHTGELFF.

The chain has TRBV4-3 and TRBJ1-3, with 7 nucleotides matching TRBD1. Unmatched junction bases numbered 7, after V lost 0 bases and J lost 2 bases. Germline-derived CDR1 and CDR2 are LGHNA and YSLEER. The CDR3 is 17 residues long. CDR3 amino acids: CASSQDPDRQPGNTIYF. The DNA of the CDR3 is TGCGCCAGCAGCCAAGACCCGGACAGGCAGCCTGGAAACACCATATATTTT.

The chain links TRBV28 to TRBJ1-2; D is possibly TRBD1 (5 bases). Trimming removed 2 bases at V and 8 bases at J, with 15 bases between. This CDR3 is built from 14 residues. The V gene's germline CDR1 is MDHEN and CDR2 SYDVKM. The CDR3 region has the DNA TGTGCCAGCAGTTTAGCCCCCAGCAGGGTGGGCTACACCTTC. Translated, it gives CASSLAPSRVGYTF.

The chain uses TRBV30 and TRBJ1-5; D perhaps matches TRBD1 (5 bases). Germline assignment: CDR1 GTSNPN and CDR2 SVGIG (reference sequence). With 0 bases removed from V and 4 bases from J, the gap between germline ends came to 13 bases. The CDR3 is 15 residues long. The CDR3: CAWSVQGARNQPQHF. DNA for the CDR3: TGTGCCTGGAGTGTACAAGGGGCGCGGAATCAGCCCCAGCATTTT.

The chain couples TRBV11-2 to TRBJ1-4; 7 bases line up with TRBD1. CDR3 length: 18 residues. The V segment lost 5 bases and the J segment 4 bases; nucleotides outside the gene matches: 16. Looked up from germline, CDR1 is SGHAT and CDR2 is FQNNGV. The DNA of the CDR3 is TGTGCCAGCAGCGCCGCCTTTACAGGGGCGTCTTTTAATGAAAAACTGTTTTTT. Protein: CASSAAFTGASFNEKLFF.

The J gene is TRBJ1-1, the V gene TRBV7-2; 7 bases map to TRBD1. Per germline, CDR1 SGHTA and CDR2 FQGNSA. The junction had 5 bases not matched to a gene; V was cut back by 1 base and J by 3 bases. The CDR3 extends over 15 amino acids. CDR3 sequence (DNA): TGTGCCAGCAGCTTAGGACCAGGGGGATACACTGAAGCTTTCTTT. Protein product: CASSLGPGGYTEAFF.

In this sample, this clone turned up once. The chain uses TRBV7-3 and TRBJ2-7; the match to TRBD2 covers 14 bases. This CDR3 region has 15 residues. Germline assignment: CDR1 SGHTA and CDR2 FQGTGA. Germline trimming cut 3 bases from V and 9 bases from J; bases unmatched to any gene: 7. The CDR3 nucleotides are TGTGCCAGCAGCTTCGACGGGACTAGCGGGGGAGGGCAGTACTTC. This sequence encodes CASSFDGTSGGGQYF.

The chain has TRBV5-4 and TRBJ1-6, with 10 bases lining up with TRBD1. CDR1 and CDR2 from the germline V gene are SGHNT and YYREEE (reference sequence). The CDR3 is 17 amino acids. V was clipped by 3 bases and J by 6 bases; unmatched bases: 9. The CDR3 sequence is CASSSSLRDRGNSPLHF. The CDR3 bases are TGTGCCAGCAGCTCATCCCTTCGGGACAGGGGTAATTCACCCCTCCACTTT.

CDR3 sequence reads: CASGSGIEWANEKLFF. CDR3 coding DNA: TGCGCCAGCGGCTCAGGGATTGAATGGGCTAATGAAAAACTGTTTTTT. The chain links TRBV5-1 to TRBJ1-4; D might be TRBD1 (5 bases). CDR3 length: 16 residues. With 7 bases removed from V and 3 bases from J, the gap between germline ends came to 19 bases. Looked up from germline, CDR1 is SGHRS and CDR2 is YFSETQ.

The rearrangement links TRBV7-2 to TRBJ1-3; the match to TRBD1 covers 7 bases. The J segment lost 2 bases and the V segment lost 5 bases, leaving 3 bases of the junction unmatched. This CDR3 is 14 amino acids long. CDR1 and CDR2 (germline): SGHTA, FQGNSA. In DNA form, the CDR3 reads TGTGCCAGCAGCCGGGACAGCGCTGGAAACACCATATATTTT. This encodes CASSRDSAGNTIYF.

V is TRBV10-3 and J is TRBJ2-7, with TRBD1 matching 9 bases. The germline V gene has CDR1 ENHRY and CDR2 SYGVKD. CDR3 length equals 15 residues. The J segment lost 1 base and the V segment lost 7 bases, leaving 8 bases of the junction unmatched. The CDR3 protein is CAINRGQGNSYEQYF. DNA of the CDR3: TGTGCCATCAACCGTGGACAGGGGAATTCCTACGAGCAGTACTTC.

This chain's CDR3 is CASSPDRADTQYF. The CDR3 DNA follows: TGTGCCAGCAGCCCGGACAGGGCAGATACGCAGTATTTT. The rearrangement joins TRBV5-4 to TRBJ2-3; 8 bases agree with TRBD1. CDR3 length: 13 residues. Germline values: CDR1 SGHNT, CDR2 YYREEE (reference sequence). V trimming: 4 bases; J trimming: 4 bases; junction bases outside the gene matches: 2. The variable domain in full, with the rest retrieved from reference TRBV5-4 and TRBJ2-3, is ETGVTQSPTHLIKTRGQQVTLRCSSQSGHNTVSWYQQALGQGPQFIFQYYREEENGRGNFPPRFSGLQFPNYSSELNVNALELDDSALYLCASSPDRADTQYFGPGTRLTVL.

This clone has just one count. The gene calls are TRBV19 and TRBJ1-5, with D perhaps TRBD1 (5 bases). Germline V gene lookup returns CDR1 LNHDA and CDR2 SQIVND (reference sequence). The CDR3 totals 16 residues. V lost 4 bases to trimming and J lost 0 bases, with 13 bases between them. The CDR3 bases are TGTGCCAGTAGTAAGGGGTCGGCCTCTAGCAATCAGCCCCAGCATTTT. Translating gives CASSKGSASSNQPQHF.

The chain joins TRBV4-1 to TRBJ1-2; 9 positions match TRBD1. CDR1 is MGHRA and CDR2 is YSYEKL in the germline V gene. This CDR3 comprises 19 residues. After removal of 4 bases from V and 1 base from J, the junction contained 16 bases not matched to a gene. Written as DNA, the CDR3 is TGCGCCAGCAGCCTCATCCCCGGGACAGGGTCCGGAGGTAACTATGGCTACACCTTC. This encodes CASSLIPGTGSGGNYGYTF.